The 7 T cell receptor beta chains below all came from one sample that was sequenced in a study of blood T cell repertoires in COVID-19. Profiled with immunoSEQ multiplex PCR; TCRdb holds only in-frame clones, not every one. This sample has roughly 120,000 clones; approximately 90% occur once, and the top ten carry around 2%. What was sequenced was peripheral blood. The receptors were gathered from a man aged 50-60 years with COVID-19, enrolled during active disease.

V and J are TRBV5-4 and TRBJ2-1; 11 nucleotides line up with TRBD2. V was pared by 5 bases and J by 4 bases, with 5 bases of the junction left unmatched. The length of the CDR3 is 15 residues. The germline V gene encodes CDR1 SGHNT and CDR2 YYREEE (reference sequence). The CDR3 nucleotides are TGTGCCAGCAGGTCACTAGCGGGAGCTTACAATGAGCAGTTCTTC. This sequence encodes CASRSLAGAYNEQFF. The full variable domain, completed using reference TRBV5-4 and TRBJ2-1, is ETGVTQSPTHLIKTRGQQVTLRCSSQSGHNTVSWYQQALGQGPQFIFQYYREEENGRGNFPPRFSGLQFPNYSSELNVNALELDDSALYLCASRSLAGAYNEQFFGPGTRLTVL.

The CDR3 spells CASSLQGNEQYF. The CDR3 DNA follows: TGCGCCAGCAGCTTGCAGGGCAACGAGCAGTACTTC. V usage is TRBV5-1 and J usage is TRBJ2-7; tentative D call: TRBD1 (5 bases). V gave up 1 base and J gave up 5 bases, with 7 bases separating them. This CDR3 is 12 amino acids long. Germline assignment: CDR1 SGHRS and CDR2 YFSETQ.

The gene calls are TRBV6-5 and TRBJ2-5, with 8 bases that match TRBD2. There are 13 residues in the CDR3. Germline V gene lookup returns CDR1 MNHEY and CDR2 SVGAGI. The trim removed 7 bases at V and 3 bases at J, leaving 4 bases unmatched. Written as DNA, the CDR3 is TGTGCCAGCACCCGGACTAGCAAAGAGACCCAGTACTTC. This gives the protein CASTRTSKETQYF.

The chain combines TRBV10-3 with TRBJ2-2, with 12 bases lining up with TRBD2. Looked up from germline, CDR1 is ENHRY and CDR2 is SYGVKD. CDR3 length equals 15 residues. V lost 5 bases to trimming and J lost 5 bases; unmatched junction nucleotides: 3. The CDR3 loop reads CAISRTSGTTGELFF. The DNA for the CDR3 is TGTGCCATCAGTAGGACTAGCGGGACGACCGGGGAGCTGTTTTTT.

The chain recombines TRBV9 with TRBJ2-1; 8 bases line up with TRBD2. The length of the CDR3 is 15 residues. Trimming cost V 2 bases and J 6 bases; bases outside gene matches: 7. Germline lookup yields CDR1 SGDLS and CDR2 YYNGEE. The CDR3 DNA reads TGTGCCAGCAGCGTCGACCTCGGGAGGGGCAATGAGCAGTTCTTC. Protein sequence: CASSVDLGRGNEQFF.

The chain employs TRBV4-3 and TRBJ2-1, with TRBD2 matching over 9 bases. Losses at the gene ends were 2 bases for V and 8 bases for J; bases not matched to a gene: 10. Germline V gene sequence: CDR1 LGHNA, CDR2 YSLEER. The CDR3 extends over 16 amino acids. The CDR3, as DNA: TGCGCCAGCAGCCAATGGCTTAGCGGGAGTTCTGATGAGCAGTTCTTC. This codes for CASSQWLSGSSDEQFF.

CDR3 sequence reads: CASSFAGQGSPLHF. DNA for the CDR3: TGCGCCAGCAGCTTCGCAGGGCAGGGTTCACCCCTCCACTTT. The chain uses TRBV5-1 and TRBJ1-6; maybe TRBD1 (5 bases). Looked up from germline, CDR1 is SGHRS and CDR2 is YFSETQ. The CDR3 loop spans 14 amino acids. Trimming removed 2 bases from V and 9 bases from J, with 12 bases in between.